This TCR beta chain was recorded in a study of T-cell memory formation after mild COVID-19 (dated by TCRdb to the early 2020s). A note on the overall study: TCR sequence clusters from the two donors were found to be largely donor specific. Longitudinal TCRalpha and TCRbeta repertoire sequencing tracked T-cell clones expanding and contracting after mild COVID-19 in two donors. Two young, previously healthy adult volunteers made up the cohort, one male and one female. The paper's findings and limits, for the study overall: The study covered only a couple of mild cases, and larger cohorts including severe cases with pre-infection samples were considered necessary. Some responding clones were detected in pre-infection memory, which suggested that pre-existing cross-reactive memory T cells had joined the SARS-CoV-2 response. SARS-CoV-2 specificity of the second-wave clones peaking on day 37 was not confirmed. Clones that contracted from day 15 to 85 showed balanced CD4/CD8 phenotypes, whereas a second wave of clones that expanded from day 15 to 37 leaned towards CD4+. Contracting CD4+ clones turned up mainly in the CM and EM memory subsets, whereas EMRA was where CD8+ clones were enriched.

Sequenced on an Illumina NovaSeq 6000. TCRalpha and TCRbeta cDNA libraries were built by 5'RACE with constant-segment primers, adding sample barcodes and unique molecular identifiers. RNA was extracted from every sample with Trizol reagent. The libraries were amplified in two PCR steps, and the second step added a second sample barcode and Illumina TruSeq adapters. Libraries were sequenced on an Illumina NovaSeq with 2 x 150 bp paired-end reads. From the authors' description of their analysis: Reads were demultiplexed and collapsed into UMI-guided consensus sequences with migec v1.2.7. Using mixcr v2.1.11, UMI consensuses were aligned to TRA and TRB V and J templates and then assembled into clonotypes. Expanded or contracted clonotypes were those called significant by both edgeR and NoisET, with noise models trained on biological replicates. For edgeR calls, the cutoffs were a false discovery rate-adjusted p below 0.01 and a log2 fold-change threshold of 1. PCA with hierarchical clustering of max-normalized trajectories of the 1000 most abundant clonotypes was used as exploratory dynamics analysis. Separately sequenced CD4+ and CD8+ repertoires were used to assign the CD4 or CD8 phenotype of responding clones. TCRdb cleaned the public reads at Q25 with fastp, built clones with MiXCR and kept in-frame beta chains. Here each entry gathers all rows of one CDR3 protein and keeps the most common genes and DNA. These V and J calls derive from TCRdb rather than the authors' analysis. The sample records approximately 240,000 distinct CDR3 sequences, 15% to 20% of which are singletons. Around 3.8% of the sample is taken by the ten largest.

As encoded in the germline V gene (reference sequence), CDR1 is LNHNV while CDR2 is YYDKDF. The CDR3 covers 16 residues, taking in both the cysteine and the phenylalanine. Only the CDR3 portion is preserved as DNA: 48 bases, with reading frame beginning at the first base. From V the trimming removes 1 base and from J it removes 10 bases, while the gene matches leave 9 bases of the junction unaccounted for. PBMCs were isolated by Ficoll-Paque density gradient centrifugation. This clonotype showed up just a few times. The specificity of this receptor is unknown. Per-base quality was not reported, and no clone a single base away is much larger than it.

The V and J segments used are TRBV15 and TRBJ2-6; TRBD1 aligns with 8 central bases. The TCR was taken from a man aged 18 to 35 who had mild COVID-19 (a few samples of this study predate the infection). The sample titles of this study are shuffled in the database, so cell type and time point are left out; the donor was told from shared clones. The sequenced material came from PBMCs or a T cell subset sorted from them (not recorded which). DNA sequence: TGTGCCACCAGCAGAGTAGTAAAACAGGGGGAAAACGTCCTGACTTTC. Protein translation: CATSRVVKQGENVLTF.